Below, 18 T cell receptor beta chains from the same sample are listed, as sequenced in a study of technical replicates of blood from a few donors. The data were produced by immunoSEQ multiplex PCR, yet TCRdb's version contains in-frame clones alone and is incomplete. Here the sample spans roughly 68,000 clones, roughly nine tenths being singletons. Sequencing input: PBMCs. The receptors come from a human donor in good health. Some clones in this sample may be carry-over from other donors' samples.

The rearrangement uses TRBV18 and TRBJ2-2; D is unclear. The CDR3 has 14 residues. Trimming removed 5 bases from V and 4 bases from J, with 11 bases in between. CDR1 is KGHSH, CDR2 LQKENI, per germline. CDR3 coding DNA: TGTGCCAGCTCATTCCGGTCCCTCACCGGGGAGCTGTTTTTT. Protein sequence: CASSFRSLTGELFF.

The V call is TRBV7-2, the J call TRBJ2-5; tentative D call: TRBD2 (6 bases). The CDR3 length is 15 residues. The germline V and J ends were trimmed by 5 bases and 1 base, with 14 bases remaining between them. Germline CDR1 SGHTA, CDR2 FQGNSA. Here the CDR3 reads CASSRRLGSQETQYF. Here the CDR3 DNA reads TGTGCCAGCAGCCGCAGACTAGGGAGCCAAGAGACCCAGTACTTC. Supplemented by reference TRBV7-2 and TRBJ2-5, the full variable domain reads GAGVSQSPSNKVTEKGKDVELRCDPISGHTALYWYRQSLGQGLEFLIYFQGNSAPDKSGLPSDRFSAERTGGSVSTLTIQRTQQEDSAVYLCASSRRLGSQETQYFGPGTRLLVL.

The genes are TRBV2 and TRBJ2-3; the match to TRBD1 covers 7 bases. Germline CDR1 and CDR2: SNHLY and FYNNEI. The CDR3 covers 14 residues. V lost 2 bases, J lost 1 base, and 0 bases stayed unmatched. The CDR3 DNA follows: TGTGCCAGCAGTGAACAGGGGGGCACAGATACGCAGTATTTT. Translated: CASSEQGGTDTQYF.

CDR3 nucleotide sequence: TGTGCCAGCAGTAGACAGGGGGCGAGACAGCCCCAGCATTTT. This gives the protein CASSRQGARQPQHF. The chain carries TRBV2 and TRBJ1-5; TRBD1 agrees at 10 bases. CDR1 is SNHLY, CDR2 FYNNEI, per germline. The CDR3 covers 14 residues. V shed 5 bases and J 7 bases; nucleotides not matched to a gene: 5.

The J gene is TRBJ2-7, the V gene TRBV5-6; no clear D. The CDR3 runs 15 residues. The germline V and J ends were trimmed by 4 bases and 0 bases, with 14 bases remaining between them. Looked up from germline, CDR1 is SGHDT and CDR2 is YYEEEE. The CDR3 sequence is CASSPPLGGSYEQYF. CDR3 nucleotide sequence: TGTGCCAGCAGCCCCCCCCTAGGCGGCTCCTACGAGCAGTACTTC.

The chain joins TRBV5-4 to TRBJ2-3, with D uncertain. The ends were cut back, 0 bases at V and 3 bases at J, with 17 bases in the middle. From germline, CDR1 is SGHNT and CDR2 YYREEE (reference sequence). This CDR3 contains 17 residues. The CDR3 loop is CASSLGAGARQTDTQYF. The CDR3 nucleotides read TGTGCCAGCAGCTTGGGGGCCGGCGCGCGTCAAACAGATACGCAGTATTTT. The whole variable domain, remainder taken from reference TRBV5-4 and TRBJ2-3, is ETGVTQSPTHLIKTRGQQVTLRCSSQSGHNTVSWYQQALGQGPQFIFQYYREEENGRGNFPPRFSGLQFPNYSSELNVNALELDDSALYLCASSLGAGARQTDTQYFGPGTRLTVL.

The genes are TRBV7-8 and TRBJ2-2, with D tentatively TRBD2 (6 bases). The germline CDR1 and CDR2 sequences are SGHVS and FQNEAQ. The V gene lost 4 bases and the J gene lost 8 bases, with 20 bases spanning the gap. CDR3 length: 16 residues. In nucleotides, the CDR3 is TGTGCCAGCAGCTCTCCGGGACTTACAGTGTTGGGGGAGCTGTTTTTT. Amino acid sequence: CASSSPGLTVLGELFF.

The rearrangement joins TRBV14 to TRBJ2-5; 12 nucleotides match TRBD2. V lost 3 bases and J lost 1; bases outside the gene matches: 0. CDR1 and CDR2 from the germline V gene are SGHDN and FVKESK. This CDR3 is built from 15 residues. The CDR3 here is CASSQTSGGQETQYF. Here the CDR3 DNA reads TGTGCCAGCAGCCAGACTAGCGGGGGCCAAGAGACCCAGTACTTC.

The V call is TRBV4-3, the J call TRBJ2-1, with 12 positions matching TRBD2. The V and J ends lost 3 bases and 7 bases, in that order; junction bases with no gene match: 7. The CDR3 has 16 residues. The germline gives CDR1 LGHNA, CDR2 YSLEER. CDR3 amino acids: CASSHLLAGGPNEQFF. CDR3 nucleotides: TGCGCCAGCAGCCATCTTCTAGCGGGAGGGCCGAATGAGCAGTTCTTC.

DNA for the CDR3: TGTGCCAGCACCAGACCCAGCGCCTACAATGAGCAGTTCTTC. Translating gives CASTRPSAYNEQFF. The chain joins TRBV5-4 to TRBJ2-1; D is ambiguous. With 6 bases removed from V and 2 bases from J, the gap between germline ends came to 12 bases. Germline CDR1 is SGHNT and CDR2 is YYREEE (reference sequence). CDR3 size: 14 residues.

The V call is TRBV7-9, the J call TRBJ1-1; no definite D call. CDR1 and CDR2 from the germline V gene are SEHNR and FQNEAQ (reference sequence). There are 13 residues in the CDR3. Trimming took off 5 bases at V and 2 bases at J, with 9 bases between the two ends. Here the CDR3 DNA reads TGTGCCAGCAGCCGGCTACTAAACACTGAAGCTTTCTTT. It specifies CASSRLLNTEAFF.

The gene calls are TRBV11-3 and TRBJ2-7; a possible D gene is TRBD1 (5 bases). Germline CDR1 and CDR2: SGHNT and YENEEA. The CDR3 spans 15 residues. With 2 bases removed from V and 3 bases from J, the gap between germline ends came to 14 bases. CDR3 in amino acids: CASSLTGSLNYEQYF. The DNA of the CDR3 is TGTGCCAGCAGCTTAACAGGCTCCCTAAACTACGAGCAGTACTTC.

This clone was counted a single time. The chain combines TRBV7-2 with TRBJ1-5, with D possibly being TRBD1 (5 bases). In germline, CDR1 is SGHTA, CDR2 FQGNSA. The ends were cut back, 6 bases at V and 6 bases at J, with 12 bases in the middle. The CDR3 totals 13 residues. The CDR3 protein is CASSIQGGQPQHF. The CDR3, as DNA: TGTGCCAGCAGTATCCAGGGTGGTCAGCCCCAGCATTTT.

The V and J genes are TRBV20-1 and TRBJ1-1; perhaps TRBD1 as D (5 bases). V dropped 3 bases and J dropped 6 bases, with 8 bases sitting between them. Looked up from germline, CDR1 is DFQATT and CDR2 is SNEGSKA (reference sequence). CDR3 length: 11 amino acids. The CDR3 nucleotides are TGCAGTGCTAGTGGGGCAGCTGAAGCTTTCTTT. It codes for CSASGAAEAFF.

The chain carries TRBV27 and TRBJ2-7; D possibly corresponds to TRBD1 (5 bases). Germline lookup yields CDR1 MNHEY and CDR2 SMNVEV (reference sequence). V was shortened by 3 bases and J by 1 base, with 10 bases between the two germline ends. CDR3 size: 14 residues. The CDR3 here is CASSLGSGSYEQYF. The CDR3 region has the DNA TGTGCCAGCAGTTTGGGGTCAGGGTCCTACGAGCAGTACTTC.

V and J are TRBV12-5 and TRBJ2-3; D is ambiguous. In germline, CDR1 is LGHNT, CDR2 FRNRAP. This CDR3 is built from 13 residues. With 4 bases removed from V and 2 bases from J, the gap between germline ends came to 7 bases. CDR3: CASGSGDTDTQYF. CDR3 nucleotides: TGTGCTAGTGGTTCCGGAGACACAGATACGCAGTATTTT. Full variable domain (remainder filled in from reference TRBV12-5 and TRBJ2-3): DARVTQTPRHKVTEMGQEVTMRCQPILGHNTVFWYRQTMMQGLELLAYFRNRAPLDDSGMPKDRFSAEMPDATLATLKIQPSEPRDSAVYFCASGSGDTDTQYFGPGTRLTVL.

This chain links TRBV25-1 with TRBJ2-1, with 11 bases identical to TRBD2. This CDR3 spans 16 amino acids. After removal of 0 bases from V and 9 bases from J, the junction contained 7 bases not matched to a gene. The germline V gene encodes CDR1 MGHDK and CDR2 SYGVNS. The CDR3: CASSEYASGRFLEQFF. The CDR3 DNA is TGTGCCAGCAGTGAATATGCTAGCGGGAGGTTCCTTGAGCAGTTCTTC.

The V and J genes are TRBV27 and TRBJ1-1; perhaps TRBD1 as D (5 bases). Germline CDR1 is MNHEY and CDR2 is SMNVEV (reference sequence). The CDR3 covers 14 residues. V shed 3 bases and J shed 0 bases, with 8 bases lying between them. DNA of the CDR3: TGTGCCAGCAGTTTGACAGACATGAACACTGAAGCTTTCTTT. Its protein is CASSLTDMNTEAFF.